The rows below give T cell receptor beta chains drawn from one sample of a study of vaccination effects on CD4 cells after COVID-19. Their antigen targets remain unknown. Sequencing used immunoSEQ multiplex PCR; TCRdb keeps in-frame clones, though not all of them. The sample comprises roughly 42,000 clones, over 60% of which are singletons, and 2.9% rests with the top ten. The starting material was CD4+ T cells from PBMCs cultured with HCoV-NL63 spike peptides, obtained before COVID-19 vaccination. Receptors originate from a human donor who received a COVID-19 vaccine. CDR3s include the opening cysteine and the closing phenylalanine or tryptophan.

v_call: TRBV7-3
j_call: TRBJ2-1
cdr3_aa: CASSPPGLQNEQFF

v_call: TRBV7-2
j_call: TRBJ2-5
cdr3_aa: CASSLGPLAGGRETQYF

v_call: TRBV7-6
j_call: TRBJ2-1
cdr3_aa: CASSPTGGVGNEQFF

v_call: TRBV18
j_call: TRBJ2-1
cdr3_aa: CASSPPTGGTYNEQFF

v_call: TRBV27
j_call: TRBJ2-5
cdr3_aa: CASSHRVGEETQYF

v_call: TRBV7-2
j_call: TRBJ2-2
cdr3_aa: CASSWRWGTGELFF

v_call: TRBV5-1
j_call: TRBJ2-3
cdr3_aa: CASSSIQGADTQYF

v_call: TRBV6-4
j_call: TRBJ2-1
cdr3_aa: CASSVYSGGAYNEQFF

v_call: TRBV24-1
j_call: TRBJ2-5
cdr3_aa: CATSDLTLSGETQYF

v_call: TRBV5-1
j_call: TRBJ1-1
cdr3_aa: CASSFQIRGLLNTEAFF

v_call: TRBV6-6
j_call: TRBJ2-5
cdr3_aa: CASSPQGGTGGETQYF

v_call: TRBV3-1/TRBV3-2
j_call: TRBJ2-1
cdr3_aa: CASSPFAGRGEQFF

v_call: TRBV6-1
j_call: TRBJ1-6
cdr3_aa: CASSGTTGFVNSPLHF

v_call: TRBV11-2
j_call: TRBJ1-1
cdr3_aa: CASSLDRGVGNAFF

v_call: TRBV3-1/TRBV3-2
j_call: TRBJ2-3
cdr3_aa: CASRGRGGTDTQYF

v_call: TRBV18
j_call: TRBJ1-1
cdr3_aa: CASSTGTEAFF

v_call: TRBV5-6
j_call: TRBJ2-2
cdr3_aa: CASSLEGQGYTGELFF

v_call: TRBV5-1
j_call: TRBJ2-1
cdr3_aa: CASSLRRGYNEQFF

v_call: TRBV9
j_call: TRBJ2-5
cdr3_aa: CASSPKGNSQETQYF

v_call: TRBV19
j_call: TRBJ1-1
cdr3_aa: CASSTLPGKTNTEAFF

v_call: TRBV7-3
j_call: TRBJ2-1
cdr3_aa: CASSLKGKRGTGGWNEQFF

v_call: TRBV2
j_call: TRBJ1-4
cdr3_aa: CASSPGQGSLGEKLFF

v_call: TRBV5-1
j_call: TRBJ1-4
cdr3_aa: CASSEDRGNEKLFF

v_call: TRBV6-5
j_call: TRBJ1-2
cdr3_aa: CASSLGYRANYGYTF

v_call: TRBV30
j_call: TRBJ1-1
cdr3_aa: CAWSVIRVGQGPSKAFF